This T cell receptor beta chain was retrieved from a study of blood T cell repertoires in COVID-19. Study-level information: Collection of acute and convalescent COVID-19 samples took place in the United States, Italy and Spain. PBMCs, B-cell-depleted T cells, or T cells were the source of the cDNA or gDNA that made up the material.

This clone came up once. The junction had 6 bases not matched to a gene; V was cut back by 4 bases and J by 9 bases. Germline V CDR1 and CDR2: SGHTA, FQGTGA. This CDR3 is built from 14 residues. Study processing details: Amplification with reference gene primers provided the estimates of nucleated cell counts. TCRdb keeps only in-frame clones here, not all; method: immunoSEQ multiplex PCR. The DNA was the basis for D and trimming; V, J and clone size are from that table. This sample has about 69,000 clones, with roughly nine tenths found just once. This chain connects TRBV7-3 to TRBJ2-1; 10 positions agree with TRBD1. Sample: peripheral blood. This clonotype was sampled from a woman between 50 and 59 years old with active COVID-19. CDR3 region: CASSSGTGATEQFF. The CDR3, as DNA: TGTGCCAGCAGCTCCGGGACAGGGGCGACTGAGCAGTTCTTC.